A single sample is the source of the 27 T cell receptor beta chains below, sequenced in a study of blood T cell repertoires in COVID-19 (dated by TCRdb to 2018 to 2021). Libraries were built with the immunoSEQ multiplex PCR assay. TCRdb stores this immuneACCESS table with in-frame sequences only. Part of the clones is absent; in the studies checked, under half of the shortfall reflects unresolved V genes, and no reason is known for the rest. In all, the sample holds 270,000 or so clones, and approximately 82% of those were seen once. The ten biggest clones cover roughly 3.1% of the sample. The sample was peripheral blood. All receptors derive from a woman aged 18 to 35 with acute or convalescent COVID-19.

The gene calls are TRBV3-1 (or the pseudogene TRBV3-2) and TRBJ2-1; TRBD2 matches 13 bases. Germline loops: CDR1 LGHDT, CDR2 YNNKEL (reference sequence). V lost 10 bases, J lost 5 bases, and 8 bases stayed unmatched. The CDR3 has 15 residues. CDR3 bases: TGTGCCACCACGGCCGGGACTAGCGGGGACAATGAGCAGTTCTTC. Translation gives CATTAGTSGDNEQFF.

The chain is built from TRBV6-4 and TRBJ2-1, with TRBD2 as a possible D gene (6 bases). With 8 bases removed from V and 0 bases from J, the gap between germline ends came to 17 bases. CDR1 MRHNA and CDR2 SNTAGT come from the germline V gene. The CDR3 consists of 16 residues. This chain's CDR3 is CASAGSSASSYNEQFF. CDR3 DNA: TGTGCCAGCGCTGGTTCTAGCGCTAGCTCCTACAATGAGCAGTTCTTC.

The gene calls are TRBV2 and TRBJ2-2, with D perhaps TRBD2 (6 bases). Trimming stripped 4 bases from V and 4 bases from J, with 13 bases between. Germline V lookup: CDR1 SNHLY, CDR2 FYNNEI. There are 15 residues in the CDR3. This CDR3 is CASSVTGGVTGELFF. The CDR3 DNA sequence: TGTGCCAGCAGTGTAACGGGCGGGGTCACCGGGGAGCTGTTTTTT.

The rearrangement uses TRBV18 and TRBJ1-4; TRBD1 matches 7 bases. This CDR3 contains 12 residues. Germline trimming cut 4 bases from V and 8 bases from J; bases unmatched to any gene: 1. Per germline, CDR1 KGHSH and CDR2 LQKENI. CDR3 region: CASSQGQEKLFF. CDR3 nucleotide sequence: TGTGCCAGCTCACAGGGACAGGAAAAACTGTTTTTT.

The chain carries TRBV24-1 and TRBJ2-5, with D possibly matching TRBD1 (5 bases). This CDR3 region has 13 residues. With 6 bases removed from V and 2 bases from J, the gap between germline ends came to 9 bases. In germline, CDR1 is KGHDR, CDR2 SFDVKD. For the CDR3, the DNA is TGTGCCACCAGTCATGGACATCAAGAGACCCAGTACTTC. Protein product: CATSHGHQETQYF.

This chain links TRBV9 with TRBJ1-6; D is undetermined. V lost 1 base and J lost 7, with 15 bases in between. CDR3 length: 16 amino acids. Germline V CDR1 and CDR2: SGDLS, YYNGEE. CDR3 amino acids: CASSVMQRPINSPLHF. The DNA for the CDR3 is TGTGCCAGCAGCGTAATGCAGCGGCCCATAAATTCACCCCTCCACTTT.

Remarks on this clone: The junction shows a germline mismatch at one end, possibly a read error. This chain joins TRBV7-7 and TRBJ2-5; TRBD1 aligns across 7 bases. The germline V gene has CDR1 SSHAT and CDR2 FNYEAQ (reference sequence). This CDR3 is 15 amino acids long. The CDR3 loop reads CASSLGDSIVEPQYF. In DNA, the CDR3 is TGTGCTAGCAGCTTAGGGGACAGCATCGTGGAGCCCCAGTACTTC.

In this sample, this clone turned up many times. Here the CDR3 DNA reads TGTGCCAGCAGTTTATCACAGGGCCGGTCTGGAAACACCATATATTTT. This gives the protein CASSLSQGRSGNTIYF. The chain couples TRBV28 to TRBJ1-3; perhaps TRBD1 as D (6 bases). This CDR3 region has 16 residues. Germline CDR1 and CDR2: MDHEN and SYDVKM. V dropped 1 base and J dropped 1 base, with 11 bases sitting between them.

The chain uses TRBV9 and TRBJ1-2; no definite D call. Germline V lookup: CDR1 SGDLS, CDR2 YYNGEE. The V end lost 0 bases, the J end lost 4 bases, and 7 bases lay between the germline ends. The CDR3 covers 13 residues. The CDR3 coding sequence is TGTGCCAGCAGCGTAGGAGAGGCCTATGGCTACACCTTC. Translated, it gives CASSVGEAYGYTF.

This chain uses TRBV25-1 with TRBJ2-7; TRBD2 might be the D (7 bases). Germline V gene lookup returns CDR1 MGHDK and CDR2 SYGVNS. This CDR3 has 15 residues. Trimming cost V 6 bases and J 3 bases, with 18 bases left between them. CDR3 nucleotides: TGTGCCAGCAGCCGAGGGGGGGCGTTGGACTACGAGCAGTACTTC. This sequence encodes CASSRGGALDYEQYF.

The rearrangement joins TRBV30 to TRBJ2-1; D remains ambiguous. Germline CDR1 is GTSNPN and CDR2 is SVGIG (reference sequence). This CDR3 has 14 amino acids. Trimming removed 3 bases from V and 5 bases from J, with 14 bases in between. The CDR3 reads CAWRIVEEDNEQFF. The DNA of the CDR3 is TGTGCCTGGAGGATAGTCGAGGAAGACAATGAGCAGTTCTTC.

This clone has more than one count but fewer than ten. The V and J genes are TRBV3-1 (or the pseudogene TRBV3-2) and TRBJ1-1; D gene unclear. V was trimmed by 1 base and J by 8 bases, leaving 5 bases between them. This CDR3 contains 11 residues. Germline V gene lookup returns CDR1 LGHDT and CDR2 YNNKEL (reference sequence). The CDR3 protein is CASSQASEAFF. As DNA, the CDR3 is TGTGCCAGCAGCCAAGCTTCGGAAGCTTTCTTT.

The chain couples TRBV5-1 to TRBJ2-3; 9 nucleotides match TRBD2. Per germline, CDR1 SGHRS and CDR2 YFSETQ. J was trimmed by 3 bases and V by 4 bases; bases with no gene match: 9. The CDR3 length is 16 residues. In nucleotides, the CDR3 is TGCGCCAGCAGCGCGGGAAATAGCGGGAGTACAGATACGCAGTATTTT. This encodes CASSAGNSGSTDTQYF.

This chain uses TRBV27 with TRBJ1-6; 8 positions agree with TRBD1. V was pared by 6 bases and J by 9 bases, with 10 bases of the junction left unmatched. CDR3 length: 15 residues. Germline loops: CDR1 MNHEY, CDR2 SMNVEV (reference sequence). CDR3 bases: TGTGCCAGCAGCCCCCGGGACAGGCCTGGTTCACCCCTCCACTTT. Translating gives CASSPRDRPGSPLHF.

Written as DNA, the CDR3 is TGTGCCAGTAAGCCTGTGGGACAGGGCCCAGATACGCAGTATTTT. Protein sequence: CASKPVGQGPDTQYF. The rearrangement joins TRBV19 to TRBJ2-3; 9 positions agree with TRBD1. Germline V CDR1 and CDR2: LNHDA, SQIVND (reference sequence). The J segment lost 4 bases and the V segment lost 7 bases, leaving 9 bases of the junction unmatched. The CDR3 runs to 15 residues.

The chain carries TRBV2 and TRBJ1-3; a possible D gene is TRBD1 (6 bases). Trimming shortened V by 1 base and J by 4 bases, and 11 bases separated the two germline ends. The CDR3 covers 15 residues. CDR1 is SNHLY, CDR2 FYNNEI, per germline. The CDR3 DNA is TGTGCCAGCAGTGAAGTACCCGGGACAGGAAACACCATATATTTT. This codes for CASSEVPGTGNTIYF.

The V call is TRBV11-2, the J call TRBJ2-7; D is ambiguous. CDR3 length: 12 amino acids. V was shortened by 3 bases and J by 3 bases, with 6 bases between the two germline ends. CDR1 and CDR2 (germline): SGHAT, FQNNGV. The CDR3 bases are TGTGCCAGCAGCTTCGAGAGCTACGAGCAGTACTTC. Protein: CASSFESYEQYF.

The chain joins TRBV19 to TRBJ1-2; no firm D call. The CDR3 runs to 14 residues. The V gene's germline CDR1 is LNHDA and CDR2 SQIVND (reference sequence). V lost 4 bases to trimming and J lost 1 base, with 10 bases between them. The CDR3 nucleotides are TGTGCCAGTAGTAGAAACGCGGGTAACTATGGCTACACCTTC. Its protein is CASSRNAGNYGYTF.

The V gene is TRBV6-5, the J gene TRBJ2-7; 13 nucleotides align to TRBD2. Trimming cost V 7 bases and J 1 base; bases outside gene matches: 4. The CDR3 runs 15 residues. Germline V gene sequence: CDR1 MNHEY, CDR2 SVGAGI. In DNA form, the CDR3 reads TGTGCCAGCACCCCGGGACTAGCGGGATCCTACGAGCAGTACTTC. Its translation: CASTPGLAGSYEQYF.

The chain has TRBV11-2 and TRBJ2-7; the match to TRBD2 covers 8 bases. J was trimmed by 5 bases and V by 6 bases; bases with no gene match: 12. Germline V gene sequence: CDR1 SGHAT, CDR2 FQNNGV. This CDR3 has 15 residues. The CDR3 DNA reads as TGTGCCAGCAGACTTGTGGGACTAGAGTCACACGAGCAGTACTTC. It encodes CASRLVGLESHEQYF.

This sequence joins TRBV19 and TRBJ1-6; D not resolved. The CDR3 runs to 15 residues. Germline V gene sequence: CDR1 LNHDA, CDR2 SQIVND (reference sequence). Trimming removed 7 bases at V and 2 bases at J, with 12 bases between. CDR3 residues: CASKSGRAYNSPLHF. The DNA for the CDR3 is TGTGCCAGTAAAAGTGGGAGGGCCTATAATTCACCCCTCCACTTT. The variable domain in full, completed from reference TRBV19 and TRBJ1-6, reads DGGITQSPKYLFRKEGQNVTLSCEQNLNHDAMYWYRQDPGQGLRLIYYSQIVNDFQKGDIAEGYSVSREKKESFPLTVTSAQKNPTAFYLCASKSGRAYNSPLHFGNGTRLTVT.

DNA of the CDR3: TGTGCCAGCAGCGAAGGACAGGGGGGAGATAGCAATCAGCCCCAGCATTTT. This gives the protein CASSEGQGGDSNQPQHF. The chain combines TRBV9 with TRBJ1-5; 10 bases are shared with TRBD1. V was pared by 3 bases and J by 0 bases, with 6 bases of the junction left unmatched. The CDR3 has 17 residues. Germline V gene lookup returns CDR1 SGDLS and CDR2 YYNGEE.

The chain uses TRBV6-5 and TRBJ2-2, with unresolved D. The CDR3 extends over 14 amino acids. CDR1 and CDR2 (germline): MNHEY, SVGAGI. Deletions cut 4 bases from V and 1 base from J, with 7 bases between. The CDR3 DNA sequence: TGTGCCAGCAGTTCCACAGAGAACACCGGGGAGCTGTTTTTT. Amino acid sequence: CASSSTENTGELFF.

This clone was seen once. This CDR3 reads CASSKAWGVETEAFF. The CDR3 DNA reads TGCGCCAGCAGCAAGGCGTGGGGGGTAGAAACTGAAGCTTTCTTT. This chain links TRBV4-3 with TRBJ1-1; TRBD1 might be the D (5 bases). Germline V gives CDR1 LGHNA, CDR2 YSLEER. The CDR3 contains 15 residues. V lost 5 bases, J lost 5 bases, and 18 bases lay in between.

The V and J genes are TRBV19 and TRBJ1-2; D may be TRBD1 (6 bases). V lost 5 bases, J lost 0 bases, and 10 bases lay in between. The CDR3 totals 14 residues. In germline, CDR1 is LNHDA, CDR2 SQIVND (reference sequence). The CDR3 coding sequence is TGTGCCAGTAGTCCCCAGGGGTCTAACTATGGCTACACCTTC. Residues: CASSPQGSNYGYTF.

The rearrangement joins TRBV7-9 to TRBJ2-4, with D perhaps matching TRBD2 (5 bases). CDR1 SEHNR and CDR2 FQNEAQ come from the germline V gene (reference sequence). Trimming took 2 bases from V and 2 from J, leaving 10 bases between them. This CDR3 is 15 amino acids long. CDR3 sequence reads: CASSLTETTKNIQYF. The CDR3 bases are TGTGCCAGCAGCTTAACCGAGACTACCAAAAACATTCAGTACTTC.

This chain joins TRBV6-5 and TRBJ2-3; perhaps TRBD2 as D (6 bases). There are 16 residues in the CDR3. Looked up from germline, CDR1 is MNHEY and CDR2 is SVGAGI. V was pared by 2 bases and J by 5 bases, with 17 bases between. In DNA, the CDR3 is TGTGCCAGCAGTTACCGACCTTCCTCGGGAGTAGATACGCAGTATTTT. Its protein product is CASSYRPSSGVDTQYF.